These 3 T cell receptor beta chains came from one sample sequenced in a study of T-cell reconstitution after alpha-beta-depleted transplantation in children (dated by TCRdb to the mid-2010s). This specimen's treatment or condition label, per the study, means: allogeneic hematopoietic cell transplantation with graft depleted of TCRalphabeta T cells and CD19 B cells. Receptors were amplified or captured by PCR. Sequencing was performed on an Illumina HiSeq 2500. TCR libraries were prepared with molecular barcoding, using unique molecular identifiers to normalize TCRbeta repertoire quantification. The public reads were run again by TCRdb, first through fastp at Q25 and then through MiXCR, and only productive beta chains were kept. Identical CDR3 protein sequences are pooled into one entry, listed with their most common genes and DNA. This sample comprises some 300,000 distinct CDR3 sequences, around 10% of them detected only once. The ten top clones hold less than 8% of the sample.

Source: PBMCs, taken before TCRalphabeta/CD19-depleted stem cell transplant. These receptors were taken from a boy in the first two years of life with acute myeloid leukemia, due to receive a stem cell transplant.

The table lists this clonotype with many counts. This chain uses TRBV9 with TRBJ1-1; no clear D gene. There are 13 residues in the CDR3. Trimming cost V 2 bases and J 6 bases, with 11 bases left between them. Germline-derived CDR1 and CDR2 are SGDLS and YYNGEE. CDR3: CASSVPFQPEAFF. The CDR3 DNA reads TGTGCCAGCAGCGTCCCTTTCCAACCTGAAGCTTTCTTT.

This clonotype occurred many times. The CDR3 sequence is CASSDSIEQYF. The DNA of the CDR3 is TGTGCCAGCAGTGACAGCATCGAGCAGTACTTC. The chain uses TRBV28 and TRBJ2-7; weak D call: TRBD1 (5 bases). V was cut by 5 bases and J by 6 bases, with 8 bases left in between. The CDR3 runs 11 residues. In germline, CDR1 is MDHEN, CDR2 SYDVKM.

This clonotype was seen many times. The chain couples TRBV30 to TRBJ1-2; D remains ambiguous. The CDR3 covers 12 residues. Germline CDR1 reads GTSNPN; CDR2 reads SVGIG (reference sequence). V was trimmed by 0 bases and J by 6 bases, leaving 8 bases between them. The CDR3 is CAWSVREDGYTF. The CDR3 coding sequence is TGTGCCTGGAGTGTACGAGAGGATGGCTACACCTTC.